The 25 T cell receptor beta chains presented below share a single source sample, sequenced in a study of cytomegalovirus exposure and HLA in healthy donors. Amplification used 60 Vbeta primers and 13 Jbeta primers. The assay was immunoSEQ multiplex PCR, and TCRdb's table has in-frame clones only and misses some. The sample lists tens of thousands of clones; around 73% were seen once. The sequencing sample was made of PBMCs. The receptors originated from a middle-aged man in good health and CMV-seronegative.

CDR3 protein: CASSMRVSGNTIYF. Written as DNA, the CDR3 is TGTGCCAGTAGTATGAGGGTCTCTGGAAACACCATATATTTT. This rearrangement joins TRBV19 to TRBJ1-3; D is uncertain. The CDR3 sequence is 14 residues long. The germline CDR1 and CDR2 sequences are LNHDA and SQIVND (reference sequence). Trimming shortened V by 3 bases and J by 0 bases, and 6 bases separated the two germline ends.

The chain joins TRBV25-1 to TRBJ2-6; TRBD1 matches at 8 bases. Germline-derived CDR1 and CDR2 are MGHDK and SYGVNS. V was clipped by 4 bases and J by 4 bases; unmatched bases: 6. This CDR3 region has 16 residues. The chain's CDR3 is CASSARQGFGANVLTF. The CDR3 DNA reads as TGTGCCAGCAGTGCTAGACAGGGGTTCGGGGCCAACGTCCTGACTTTC. The whole variable domain, filled in from reference TRBV25-1 and TRBJ2-6, reads EADIYQTPRYLVIGTGKKITLECSQTMGHDKMYWYQQDPGMELHLIHYSYGVNSTEKGDLSSESTVSRIRTEHFPLTLESARPSHTSQYLCASSARQGFGANVLTFGAGSRLTVL.

The V gene is TRBV5-4, the J gene TRBJ2-3; the D gene is possibly TRBD1 (5 bases). Germline CDR1 is SGHNT and CDR2 is YYREEE (reference sequence). V dropped 4 bases and J dropped 2 bases, with 14 bases sitting between them. The CDR3 sequence is 15 residues long. CDR3 sequence (DNA): TGTGCCAGCAGCCCCGGGCACAGGTTCACAGATACGCAGTATTTT. This encodes CASSPGHRFTDTQYF.

The rearrangement uses TRBV9 and TRBJ2-3, with D perhaps TRBD2 (6 bases). CDR1 is SGDLS, CDR2 YYNGEE, per germline. V was clipped by 0 bases and J by 4 bases, with 9 bases between them. The length of the CDR3 is 14 residues. The CDR3 protein is CASSVGEAADTQYF. CDR3 coding DNA: TGTGCCAGCAGCGTAGGGGAGGCCGCAGATACGCAGTATTTT.

The sample holds a few counts of this clone. This rearrangement joins TRBV30 to TRBJ2-7; D is perhaps TRBD2 (7 bases). V lost 5 bases to trimming and J lost 3 bases, with 14 bases between them. Per germline, CDR1 GTSNPN and CDR2 SVGIG (reference sequence). The CDR3 covers 13 residues. The CDR3 here is CAWARGGDYEQYF. The CDR3 coding sequence is TGTGCCTGGGCGAGGGGGGGAGACTACGAGCAGTACTTC.

The rearrangement links TRBV18 to TRBJ1-6; D unclear. This CDR3 comprises 13 residues. Germline CDR1 reads KGHSH; CDR2 reads LQKENI. V lost 4 bases and J lost 3, with 4 bases in between. The CDR3 reads CASSRDYNSPLHF. DNA of the CDR3: TGTGCCAGCTCACGCGACTATAATTCACCCCTCCACTTT.

This clone was seen only a few times. The chain recombines TRBV29-1 with TRBJ1-1, with D unresolved. This CDR3 spans 13 amino acids. CDR1 is SQVTM, CDR2 ANQGSEA, per germline. V gave up 7 bases and J gave up 7 bases, with 19 bases separating them. CDR3 in amino acids: CSAGELVRGEAFF. CDR3 DNA sequence: TGCAGCGCTGGGGAACTCGTCCGGGGTGAAGCTTTCTTT. The full variable domain, its missing parts supplied by reference TRBV29-1 and TRBJ1-1, is SAVISQKPSRDICQRGTSLTIQCQVDSQVTMMFWYRQQPGQSLTLIATANQGSEATYESGFVIDKFPISRPNLTFSTLTVSNMSPEDSSIYLCSAGELVRGEAFFGQGTRLTVV.

The V gene is TRBV11-2, the J gene TRBJ1-5; 7 bases agree with TRBD1. Germline V gives CDR1 SGHAT, CDR2 FQNNGV. J gave up 9 bases and V 8 bases, and 10 bases lay outside the gene matches. The CDR3 is made up of 13 amino acids. The CDR3 loop is CASSDRPFWPQHF. The DNA of the CDR3 is TGTGCCAGCTCGGACAGGCCGTTTTGGCCCCAGCATTTT.

The CDR3 bases are TGTGCCAGCAGCCCGGGACAGGGGAGAACCAATCTGTTTTTT. This codes for CASSPGQGRTNLFF. The genes are TRBV5-4 and TRBJ1-4; 10 bases match TRBD1. The J segment lost 14 bases and the V segment lost 4 bases, leaving 11 bases of the junction unmatched. There are 14 residues in the CDR3. The germline CDR1 and CDR2 sequences are SGHNT and YYREEE (reference sequence).

This clone was observed once. The J gene is TRBJ1-3, the V gene TRBV7-3; 10 nucleotides match TRBD1. The V segment lost 5 bases and the J segment 4 bases; nucleotides outside the gene matches: 5. This CDR3 has 15 residues. Germline CDR1 SGHTA, CDR2 FQGTGA. The CDR3 bases are TGTGCCAGCAGCCCGGACAGGGGGTTGGGAAACACCATATATTTT. This gives the protein CASSPDRGLGNTIYF.

V usage is TRBV30 and J usage is TRBJ2-7; 10 nucleotides align to TRBD1. This CDR3 has 13 residues. CDR1 GTSNPN and CDR2 SVGIG come from the germline V gene (reference sequence). After removal of 4 bases from V and 5 bases from J, the junction contained 5 bases not matched to a gene. The DNA of the CDR3 is TGTGCCTGGACCCGCGGGACAGGGGACGAGCAGTACTTC. Encoded protein: CAWTRGTGDEQYF. Variable domain in full (rest from reference TRBV30 and TRBJ2-7): SQTIHQWPATLVQPVGSPLSLECTVEGTSNPNLYWYRQAAGRGLQLLFYSVGIGQISSEVPQNLSASRPQDRQFILSSKKLLLSDSGFYLCAWTRGTGDEQYFGPGTRLTVT.

The rearrangement links TRBV14 to TRBJ1-3; D is possibly TRBD1 (5 bases). CDR3 length: 16 amino acids. Trimming cost V 3 bases and J 3 bases, with 15 bases left between them. Germline V gene sequence: CDR1 SGHDN, CDR2 FVKESK. In nucleotides, the CDR3 is TGTGCCAGCAGCCAGGGGCACCTTGCCAGTGGAAACACCATATATTTT. This encodes CASSQGHLASGNTIYF.

This sequence joins TRBV21-1 and TRBJ1-5; TRBD1 reflects the table's D call only, with no check against the DNA. TRBV21-1 is an annotated pseudogene. The CDR3 contains 13 residues. CDR3 bases: TGTGCCAACGTCTTTGGGGCAGTAACACCCCAGCATTTT. It specifies CANVFGAVTPQHF.

V is TRBV11-3 and J is TRBJ2-1; 8 nucleotides line up with TRBD2. The CDR3 contains 13 residues. Germline V CDR1 and CDR2: SGHNT, YENEEA. Losses at the gene ends were 4 bases for V and 8 bases for J; bases not matched to a gene: 4. The CDR3 coding sequence is TGTGCCAGCAGCTCCGGGGGGGCCTATGAGCAGTTCTTC. This translates into CASSSGGAYEQFF.

This clone was seen a few times. This chain links TRBV7-9 with TRBJ1-2, with D unclear. V was pared by 3 bases and J by 5 bases, with 13 bases between. From germline, CDR1 is SEHNR and CDR2 FQNEAQ (reference sequence). This CDR3 spans 14 amino acids. DNA for the CDR3: TGTGCCAGCAGCTTTTCGCAGGTCTATTATGGCTACACCTTC. This translates into CASSFSQVYYGYTF.

The CDR3 region has the DNA TGTGCCAGCAGTTGGGACAGGTATGGCGAGCAGTACTTC. It codes for CASSWDRYGEQYF. J is TRBJ2-7 and V is TRBV7-2, with TRBD1 matching over 8 bases. The CDR3 runs to 13 residues. Germline V gene data show CDR1 as SGHTA and CDR2 as FQGNSA. The trim removed 6 bases at V and 6 bases at J, leaving 7 bases unmatched.

The chain has TRBV4-2 and TRBJ2-7; 7 bases are a match to TRBD2. The CDR3 extends over 18 amino acids. Germline lookup yields CDR1 LGHNA and CDR2 YNFKEQ. V trimming: 0 bases; J trimming: 2 bases; junction bases outside the gene matches: 13. The CDR3 DNA reads TGTGCCAGCAGCCAAGATCGGGGAGGGCAGCTACTAACCTACGAGCAGTACTTC. Its protein product is CASSQDRGGQLLTYEQYF.

On this clone: This sample also contains other DNA sequences that code for the same CDR3. The chain carries TRBV9 and TRBJ1-4; D gene ambiguous. Germline loops: CDR1 SGDLS, CDR2 YYNGEE. The CDR3 runs to 17 residues. V was trimmed by 0 bases and J by 4 bases, leaving 16 bases between them. The CDR3 sequence is CASSVDSFGRINEKLFF. CDR3 DNA: TGTGCCAGCAGCGTAGATTCTTTCGGCAGGATTAATGAAAAACTGTTTTTT.

CDR3 DNA sequence: TGTGCCAGCAGTGACTCGGACACAACTAATGAAAAACTGTTTTTT. Its translation is CASSDSDTTNEKLFF. V and J are TRBV6-4 and TRBJ1-4, with D possibly matching TRBD1 (5 bases). The CDR3 sequence is 15 residues long. Germline CDR1 reads MRHNA; CDR2 reads SNTAGT. Trimming took 0 bases from V and 0 from J, leaving 5 bases between them.

The rearrangement links TRBV14 to TRBJ2-5; 7 bases fit TRBD2. The CDR3 spans 19 residues. With 1 base clipped from V and 2 bases from J, the junction kept 16 bases outside the gene matches. Germline-derived CDR1 and CDR2 are SGHDN and FVKESK. Here the CDR3 reads CASSQGLKGRGGGQETQYF. As DNA, the CDR3 is TGTGCCAGCAGCCAAGGCCTCAAAGGGCGGGGCGGGGGACAAGAGACCCAGTACTTC.

The V and J genes are TRBV2 and TRBJ2-1; possibly TRBD1 for D (6 bases). Trimming shortened V by 8 bases and J by 4 bases, and 15 bases separated the two germline ends. The germline CDR1 and CDR2 sequences are SNHLY and FYNNEI. The CDR3 has 14 amino acids. This CDR3 reads CASGVDRLYNEQFF. The CDR3 DNA is TGTGCCAGCGGCGTCGACAGGTTATACAATGAGCAGTTCTTC.

The V call is TRBV14, the J call TRBJ1-1; D might be TRBD1 (5 bases). Between the trimmed V and J ends, which lost 7 bases and 1 base, there was a span of 10 bases. The CDR3 spans 13 residues. Germline CDR1 SGHDN, CDR2 FVKESK. The CDR3 DNA reads as TGTGCCAGCACTTCGGGGGGGAACACTGAAGCTTTCTTT. Its protein is CASTSGGNTEAFF. Variable domain in full (rest from reference TRBV14 and TRBJ1-1): EAGVTQFPSHSVIEKGQTVTLRCDPISGHDNLYWYRRVMGKEIKFLLHFVKESKQDESGMPNNRFLAERTGGTYSTLKVQPAELEDSGVYFCASTSGGNTEAFFGQGTRLTVV.

The chain links TRBV5-4 to TRBJ2-6; TRBD2 might be the D (5 bases). Trimming pared 3 bases from V and 1 base from J, leaving 11 bases between. The CDR3 has 16 residues. Per germline, CDR1 SGHNT and CDR2 YYREEE (reference sequence). CDR3 sequence (DNA): TGTGCCAGCAGCTCCCCGTCGGGGTCTGGGGCCAACGTCCTGACTTTC. Translation gives CASSSPSGSGANVLTF.

The CDR3 reads CASSSGLAGVRQTGELFF. The CDR3 DNA reads TGTGCCAGTAGTTCGGGACTAGCGGGGGTTCGGCAGACCGGGGAGCTGTTTTTT. This rearrangement joins TRBV19 to TRBJ2-2, with 14 nucleotides matching TRBD2. After removal of 5 bases from V and 5 bases from J, the junction contained 10 bases not matched to a gene. Germline loops: CDR1 LNHDA, CDR2 SQIVND (reference sequence). The CDR3 runs to 18 residues.

J is TRBJ1-1 and V is TRBV25-1; D gene uncertain. Germline V gene sequence: CDR1 MGHDK, CDR2 SYGVNS. This CDR3 spans 14 amino acids. V was shortened by 4 bases and J by 2 bases, with 11 bases between the two germline ends. Here the CDR3 DNA reads TGTGCCAGCAGTGTTGCGGGCTCCAACACTGAAGCTTTCTTT. This sequence encodes CASSVAGSNTEAFF. Complete variable domain (other parts from reference TRBV25-1 and TRBJ1-1): EADIYQTPRYLVIGTGKKITLECSQTMGHDKMYWYQQDPGMELHLIHYSYGVNSTEKGDLSSESTVSRIRTEHFPLTLESARPSHTSQYLCASSVAGSNTEAFFGQGTRLTVV.